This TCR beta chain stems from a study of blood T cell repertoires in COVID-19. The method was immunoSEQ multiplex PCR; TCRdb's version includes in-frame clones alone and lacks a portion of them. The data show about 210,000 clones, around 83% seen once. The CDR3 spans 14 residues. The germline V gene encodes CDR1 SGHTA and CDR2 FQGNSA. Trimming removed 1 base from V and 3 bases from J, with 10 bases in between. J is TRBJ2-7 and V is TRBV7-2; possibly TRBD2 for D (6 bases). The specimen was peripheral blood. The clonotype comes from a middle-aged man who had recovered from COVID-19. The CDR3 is CASSLVWTNYEQYF. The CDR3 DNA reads TGTGCCAGCAGCTTAGTTTGGACTAACTACGAGCAGTACTTC.